What follows are 26 T cell receptor beta chains derived from one specimen sequenced in a study of blood T cell repertoires in COVID-19 (dated by TCRdb to 2019 to 2021). The protocol used for the library was the immunoSEQ multiplex PCR assay. TCRdb took this table from immuneACCESS and kept in-frame rearrangements with V and J called. Such tables lack part of the clones; where checked against another copy, unresolved V genes explain under half of the gap, and the rest is unexplained. Here the sample has 160,000 or so clones; 65% to 85% occur a single time. The ten largest clones represent around 13% of the sample. Sequences were obtained from peripheral blood. The receptors stem from a woman aged 80 or over with acute or convalescent COVID-19.

This clone was recorded once. The V call is TRBV2, the J call TRBJ2-3, with a weak D call TRBD1 (6 bases). Trimming shortened V by 5 bases and J by 2 bases, and 11 bases separated the two germline ends. The CDR3 is 14 residues long. Germline CDR1 reads SNHLY; CDR2 reads FYNNEI. The CDR3 DNA is TGTGCCAGCAGTCTGACAGGACACACAGATACGCAGTATTTT. It yields the protein CASSLTGHTDTQYF. The full variable domain, completed using reference TRBV2 and TRBJ2-3, is EPEVTQTPSHQVTQMGQEVILRCVPISNHLYFYWYRQILGQKVEFLVSFYNNEISEKSEIFDDQFSVERPDGSNFTLKIRSTKLEDSAMYFCASSLTGHTDTQYFGPGTRLTVL.

The chain is built from TRBV7-2 and TRBJ2-1; 8 bases match TRBD2. J gave up 4 bases and V 2 bases, and 4 bases lay outside the gene matches. The CDR3 extends over 15 amino acids. From germline, CDR1 is SGHTA and CDR2 FQGNSA. The DNA of the CDR3 is TGTGCCAGCAGCTTACTTCAGCGGGGGTACAATGAGCAGTTCTTC. Protein product: CASSLLQRGYNEQFF.

This rearrangement joins TRBV19 to TRBJ1-1; TRBD1 agrees at 8 bases. The CDR3 is 13 amino acids. V lost 5 bases to trimming and J lost 8 bases; unmatched junction nucleotides: 7. The V gene's germline CDR1 is LNHDA and CDR2 SQIVND (reference sequence). CDR3 nucleotides: TGTGCCAGTAGTTCAGCCGGGACAGGAGAAGCTTTCTTT. This sequence encodes CASSSAGTGEAFF.

This rearrangement joins TRBV4-2 to TRBJ1-1; TRBD1 aligns across 9 bases. This CDR3 is 15 amino acids long. V lost 3 bases to trimming and J lost 1 base; unmatched junction nucleotides: 3. CDR1 is LGHNA and CDR2 is YNFKEQ in the germline V gene. Here the CDR3 reads CASSHGTGQNTEAFF. Here the CDR3 DNA reads TGTGCCAGCAGCCATGGGACAGGGCAGAACACTGAAGCTTTCTTT.

The rearrangement uses TRBV28 and TRBJ2-1; 9 nucleotides agree with TRBD2. Germline V gene sequence: CDR1 MDHEN, CDR2 SYDVKM. CDR3 length: 15 residues. J gave up 4 bases and V 5 bases, and 6 bases lay outside the gene matches. CDR3 in DNA: TGTGCCAGCAGTGATCTAGCGGGGCAGTACAATGAGCAGTTCTTC. Translated, it gives CASSDLAGQYNEQFF. The full variable domain, completed using reference TRBV28 and TRBJ2-1, is DVKVTQSSRYLVKRTGEKVFLECVQDMDHENMFWYRQDPGLGLRLIYFSYDVKMKEKGDIPEGYSVSREKKERFSLILESASTNQTSMYLCASSDLAGQYNEQFFGPGTRLTVL.

This clone appeared once. The CDR3 DNA follows: TGTGCCAGCAGTTACTCGAATCGGGGAAGTTCACCCCTCCACTTT. It codes for CASSYSNRGSSPLHF. This sequence joins TRBV6-5 and TRBJ1-6; no reliable D call. There are 15 residues in the CDR3. Per germline, CDR1 MNHEY and CDR2 SVGAGI. V lost 0 bases, J lost 9 bases, and 12 bases lay in between.

This chain joins TRBV7-2 and TRBJ1-2; D not certain. The CDR3 totals 16 residues. From germline, CDR1 is SGHTA and CDR2 FQGNSA. Trimming took off 1 base at V and 4 bases at J, with 16 bases between the two ends. CDR3 residues: CASSLVPRAGVYGYTF. The CDR3 DNA sequence: TGTGCCAGCAGCTTAGTCCCCCGGGCGGGAGTCTATGGCTACACCTTC.

V is TRBV3-1 (or the pseudogene TRBV3-2) and J is TRBJ2-7, with 7 bases identical to TRBD1. V dropped 4 bases and J dropped 5; count of bases not matched to a gene: 5. Per the germline V gene, CDR1 is LGHDT and CDR2 is YNNKEL (reference sequence). This CDR3 has 13 amino acids. CDR3 bases: TGTGCCAGCAGCCGACAGGGTCGGCACGAGCAGTACTTC. Protein sequence: CASSRQGRHEQYF.

The table lists this clone with a count of one. The V and J genes are TRBV28 and TRBJ1-4, with D perhaps matching TRBD1 (6 bases). V was pared by 5 bases and J by 8 bases, with 18 bases between. Germline loops: CDR1 MDHEN, CDR2 SYDVKM. This CDR3 has 15 residues. CDR3 in DNA: TGTGCCAGCAGTCAACTCGGAAGTCAGGGGGAAAAACTGTTTTTT. Translation: CASSQLGSQGEKLFF.

The chain uses TRBV7-9 and TRBJ2-5; 9 bases line up with TRBD1. Germline V lookup: CDR1 SEHNR, CDR2 FQNEAQ (reference sequence). The ends lost 2 bases at V and 0 bases at J; junction bases unmatched: 4. CDR3 length equals 16 residues. The CDR3 DNA reads as TGTGCCAGCAGCTTACTGGGACAGGGATACCAAGAGACCCAGTACTTC. The encoded protein is CASSLLGQGYQETQYF.

The CDR3 spells CASSSPGGFTEAFF. CDR3 nucleotide sequence: TGTGCCAGCAGTTCCCCCGGGGGATTCACTGAAGCTTTCTTT. The rearrangement joins TRBV28 to TRBJ1-1; tentatively, D is TRBD1 (5 bases). The CDR3 runs 14 residues. CDR1 is MDHEN, CDR2 SYDVKM, per germline. Trimming removed 4 bases at V and 4 bases at J, with 13 bases between.

The rearrangement uses TRBV28 and TRBJ1-6, with D uncertain. The CDR3 totals 13 residues. The ends were cut back, 4 bases at V and 8 bases at J, with 9 bases in the middle. Germline CDR1 and CDR2: MDHEN and SYDVKM. This chain's CDR3 is CASSYPRDSPLHF. As DNA, the CDR3 is TGTGCCAGCAGTTACCCTCGGGATTCACCCCTCCACTTT.

The gene calls are TRBV5-4 and TRBJ2-1, with 8 bases aligning to TRBD2. Per the germline V gene, CDR1 is SGHNT and CDR2 is YYREEE (reference sequence). J gave up 7 bases and V 6 bases, and 18 bases lay outside the gene matches. There are 17 residues in the CDR3. This CDR3 reads CASKPWSAGGPSNEQFF. CDR3 nucleotide sequence: TGTGCCAGCAAACCGTGGAGCGCGGGGGGCCCTTCGAATGAGCAGTTCTTC.

The chain is built from TRBV7-2 and TRBJ1-3; D unclear. The V gene's germline CDR1 is SGHTA and CDR2 FQGNSA. The V gene lost 1 base and the J gene lost 7 bases, with 8 bases spanning the gap. The CDR3 is made up of 13 amino acids. The CDR3: CASSLGVRNTIYF. The CDR3 DNA follows: TGTGCCAGCAGCTTAGGGGTGAGGAACACCATATATTTT.

This chain joins TRBV6-6 and TRBJ1-1; 9 nucleotides align to TRBD1. The ends lost 5 bases at V and 11 bases at J; junction bases unmatched: 3. This CDR3 is built from 11 residues. Germline assignment: CDR1 MNHNY and CDR2 SVGAGI (reference sequence). DNA of the CDR3: TGTGCCAGCAGTCCCGGACAGGGGGCTTTCTTT. This gives the protein CASSPGQGAFF.

The J gene is TRBJ2-5, the V gene TRBV5-1; perhaps TRBD1 as D (6 bases). The germline gives CDR1 SGHRS, CDR2 YFSETQ. V lost 2 bases to trimming and J lost 4 bases, with 18 bases between them. CDR3 length equals 16 residues. This CDR3 reads CASSFQGSPLSETQYF. The CDR3 region has the DNA TGCGCCAGCAGCTTTCAGGGGTCCCCTCTCTCAGAGACCCAGTACTTC.

In this sample, this clone turned up once. The CDR3 sequence: CASSFLPEPQHF. The CDR3 DNA is TGTGCCAGCAGTTTCCTTCCGGAGCCCCAGCATTTT. The J gene is TRBJ1-5, the V gene TRBV12-3 or TRBV12-4; no firm D call. Trimming took off 3 bases at V and 8 bases at J, with 8 bases between the two ends. The CDR3 spans 12 residues.

The chain joins TRBV3-1 (or the pseudogene TRBV3-2) to TRBJ2-7, with D tentatively TRBD1 (6 bases). From germline, CDR1 is LGHDT and CDR2 YNNKEL (reference sequence). The CDR3 runs 12 residues. Deletions cut 1 base from V and 6 bases from J, with 7 bases between. Here the CDR3 DNA reads TGTGCCAGCAGCCAAGGGACAGCCGAGCAGTACTTC. Translation: CASSQGTAEQYF.

The rearrangement uses TRBV12-5 and TRBJ1-5; perhaps TRBD1 as D (5 bases). This CDR3 is 14 amino acids long. The ends were cut back, 4 bases at V and 0 bases at J, with 7 bases in the middle. In germline, CDR1 is LGHNT, CDR2 FRNRAP. The CDR3 nucleotides are TGTGCTAGTGGTTCAGGGAATAGCAATCAGCCCCAGCATTTT. Its translation: CASGSGNSNQPQHF.

V gene TRBV4-2 combines with J gene TRBJ2-1, with 9 bases identical to TRBD2. V gave up 2 bases and J gave up 6 bases; unmatched junction bases: 11. CDR3 length: 17 amino acids. Germline loops: CDR1 LGHNA, CDR2 YNFKEQ. The CDR3 region has the DNA TGTGCCAGCAGCCAAAGGCCCTCTAGCGGGGAATTCAATGAGCAGTTCTTC. Translating gives CASSQRPSSGEFNEQFF.

This clone was seen only a few times. The chain combines TRBV9 with TRBJ1-2; 11 bases are a match to TRBD1. The CDR3 sequence is 14 residues long. V dropped 3 bases and J dropped 7; count of bases not matched to a gene: 5. The V gene's germline CDR1 is SGDLS and CDR2 YYNGEE. In nucleotides, the CDR3 is TGTGCCAGCAGCGGGGACAGGGGGTTTGGTGGCTACACCTTC. Protein product: CASSGDRGFGGYTF.

This sequence joins TRBV7-6 and TRBJ1-2; D is possibly TRBD1 (6 bases). V lost 6 bases and J 4 bases, leaving 18 bases between the germline ends. CDR1 is SGHVS, CDR2 FNYEAQ, per germline. This CDR3 has 15 amino acids. As DNA, the CDR3 is TGTGCCAGCAGTCCTACCCAGCAGGGGTTCTATGGCTACACCTTC. Residues: CASSPTQQGFYGYTF.

The chain employs TRBV2 and TRBJ1-6; D not resolved. The V end lost 7 bases, the J end lost 1 base, and 8 bases lay between the germline ends. Germline CDR1 SNHLY, CDR2 FYNNEI. This CDR3 contains 14 residues. In DNA form, the CDR3 reads TGTGCCAGCATGCGTATTTCCTATAATTCACCCCTCCACTTT. Translation gives CASMRISYNSPLHF.

As regards this clone: Other DNA variants within this sample encode the same CDR3. V usage is TRBV3-1 (or the pseudogene TRBV3-2) and J usage is TRBJ1-2; 7 nucleotides agree with TRBD1. J lost 8 bases, V lost 4 bases, and 4 bases had no gene match. This CDR3 is 12 amino acids long. Germline V CDR1 and CDR2: LGHDT, YNNKEL (reference sequence). The CDR3: CASSRTGDGYTF. CDR3 sequence (DNA): TGTGCCAGCAGCCGAACAGGGGACGGCTACACCTTC.

This sequence joins TRBV3-1 (or the pseudogene TRBV3-2) and TRBJ1-2; 8 bases line up with TRBD1. The V and J ends lost 4 bases and 4 bases, in that order; junction bases with no gene match: 2. The length of the CDR3 is 13 residues. CDR1 LGHDT and CDR2 YNNKEL come from the germline V gene (reference sequence). The CDR3 reads CASSPTGVYGYTF. In nucleotides, the CDR3 is TGTGCCAGCAGCCCGACAGGGGTCTATGGCTACACCTTC.

CDR3 amino acids: CASSFVGTGKETQYF. The CDR3 DNA reads TGTGCCAGCAGTTTCGTGGGGACAGGGAAAGAGACCCAGTACTTC. The chain links TRBV28 to TRBJ2-5; TRBD1 agrees at 9 bases. The V gene end was trimmed by 3 bases and the J gene end by 3 bases; junction bases not matched to a gene: 5. Germline V CDR1 and CDR2: MDHEN, SYDVKM. This CDR3 has 15 residues.